This T cell receptor (beta chain) was found in a study of shared clonotypes between healthy human individuals. Study findings and constraints: Relative to memory subsets, naive subsets generally showed larger estimated richness. An anticipated effect of sequencing depth on clonotype sharing among donors was recognized. The study found about 5% of naive CD4 clonotypes shared across four donors.

This CDR3 region has 13 residues. CDR1 is SGHRS and CDR2 is YFSETQ in the germline V gene. The junction had 3 bases not matched to a gene; V was cut back by 4 bases and J by 6 bases. Of note for this clone: Its antigen is unknown.

TCRdb keeps only in-frame clones here, not all; method: immunoSEQ multiplex PCR. The sample holds roughly 760,000 clones; 74% are singletons and the top ten take about 1.8%. Sequenced material: memory CD4+ T cells sorted from blood. The subset denotes: CD45RA-negative fraction. The source is a woman younger than 45 in good health. The V gene is TRBV5-1, the J gene TRBJ1-2; TRBD1 aligns across 10 bases. Here the CDR3 DNA reads TGCGCCAGCAGCCGGGACAGGGGCCATGGCTACACCTTC. It specifies CASSRDRGHGYTF.